This T cell receptor beta chain derives from a study of shared T cell receptors in the human thymus. Germline assignment: CDR1 DFQATT and CDR2 SNEGSKA (reference sequence). Losses at the gene ends were 6 bases for V and 9 bases for J; bases not matched to a gene: 3. This CDR3 has 11 amino acids. Assay used: immunoSEQ multiplex PCR; TCRdb lists only in-frame clones, some missing. The data contain around 340,000 clones, over 90% of them seen just once; the ten biggest clones take up 0.015% to 0.025%. What was sequenced was thymocytes. The sequence derives from a human donor. The chain links TRBV20-1 to TRBJ2-1; 9 bases match TRBD1. CDR3 sequence reads: CSAPTGGEQFF. The CDR3 DNA reads as TGCAGTGCACCGACAGGGGGTGAGCAGTTCTTC.